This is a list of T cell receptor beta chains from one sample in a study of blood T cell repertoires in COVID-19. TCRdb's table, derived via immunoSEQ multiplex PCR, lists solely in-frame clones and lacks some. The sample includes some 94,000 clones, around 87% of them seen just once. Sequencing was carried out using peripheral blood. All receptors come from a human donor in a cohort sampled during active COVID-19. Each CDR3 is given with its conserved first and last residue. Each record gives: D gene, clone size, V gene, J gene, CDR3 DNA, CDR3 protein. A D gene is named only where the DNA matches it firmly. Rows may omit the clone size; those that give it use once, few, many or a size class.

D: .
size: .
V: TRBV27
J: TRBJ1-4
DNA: TGTGCCAGCAGTAAGGGGGATGAAAAACTGTTTTTT
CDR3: CASSKGDEKLFF

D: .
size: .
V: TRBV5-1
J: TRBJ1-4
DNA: TGCGCCAGCAGCTTGGTACGGGATGGCTCTAATGAAAAACTGTTTTTT
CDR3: CASSLVRDGSNEKLFF

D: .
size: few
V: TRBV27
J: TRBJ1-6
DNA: TGTGCCAGCAGCCCGAGTAGCTCCTATAATTCACCCCTCCACTTT
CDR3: CASSPSSSYNSPLHF

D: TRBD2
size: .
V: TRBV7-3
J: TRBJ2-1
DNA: TGTGCCAGCAGCTTGGGGGGGAGAGCGGACAATGAGCAGTTCTTC
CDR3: CASSLGGRADNEQFF

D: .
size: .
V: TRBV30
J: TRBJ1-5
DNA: TGTGCCTGGACCCGGGGTGGCAATCAGCCCCAGCATTTT
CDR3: CAWTRGGNQPQHF

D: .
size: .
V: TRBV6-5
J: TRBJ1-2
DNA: TGTGCCAGCAGTTACCTTGACAGGTCGTATGGCTACACCTTC
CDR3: CASSYLDRSYGYTF

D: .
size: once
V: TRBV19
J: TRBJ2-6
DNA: TGTGCCAGTAAAAGGAGGACTGGGGCCAACGTCCTGACTTTC
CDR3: CASKRRTGANVLTF

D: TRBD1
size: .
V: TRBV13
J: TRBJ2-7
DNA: TGTGCCAGCAGCTTATTTCGGACAGGGGTCCCTTCCTACGAGCAGTACTTC
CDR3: CASSLFRTGVPSYEQYF

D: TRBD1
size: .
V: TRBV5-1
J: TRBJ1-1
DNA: TGCGCCAGCAGCCTGTCCGCCGGGACAGGGGGCACTGAAGCTTTCTTT
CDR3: CASSLSAGTGGTEAFF

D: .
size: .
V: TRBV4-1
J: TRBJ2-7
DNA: TGCGCCAGCAGCCAAGTGCCAGGGATGGGTTCAGAGCAGTACTTC
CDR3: CASSQVPGMGSEQYF

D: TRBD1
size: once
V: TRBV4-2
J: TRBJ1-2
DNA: TGTGCCAGCAGCCAAGAGGGACAGGGGGCGGGAGGCTACACCTTC
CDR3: CASSQEGQGAGGYTF

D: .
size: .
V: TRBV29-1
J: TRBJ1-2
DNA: TGCAGCGTTGAGGAGGAATATGGCTACACCTTC
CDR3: CSVEEEYGYTF

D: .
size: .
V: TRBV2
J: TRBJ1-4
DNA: TGTGCCAGCAGCCGATCAACAAGAGCGTATGAAAAACTGTTTTTT
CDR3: CASSRSTRAYEKLFF

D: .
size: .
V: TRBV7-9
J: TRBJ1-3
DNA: TGTGCCAGCAGAAGGGGCGCAACTGGAAACACCATATATTTT
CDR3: CASRRGATGNTIYF

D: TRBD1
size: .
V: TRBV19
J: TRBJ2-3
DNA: TGTGCCAGTAGTATGAGGACAGGGGGCACAGATACGCAGTATTTT
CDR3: CASSMRTGGTDTQYF

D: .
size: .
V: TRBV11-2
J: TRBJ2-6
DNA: TGTGCCAGCAGCTTGACAGTTTCTGGGGCCAACGTCCTGACTTTC
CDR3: CASSLTVSGANVLTF

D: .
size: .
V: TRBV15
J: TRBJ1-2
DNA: TGTGCCACCAGCCCACGTTCCGGACAGCGGGAGGGCTACACCTTC
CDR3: CATSPRSGQREGYTF

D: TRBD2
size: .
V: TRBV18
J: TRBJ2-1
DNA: TGTGCCAGCTCACCACCTCGGCGTAGCGGGAGTGGCAATGAGCAGTTCTTC
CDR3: CASSPPRRSGSGNEQFF

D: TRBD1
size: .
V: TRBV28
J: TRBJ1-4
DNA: TGTGCCAGCAGTTCCTGGACAGGGGGCCGGGGTAATGAAAAACTGTTTTTT
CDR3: CASSSWTGGRGNEKLFF

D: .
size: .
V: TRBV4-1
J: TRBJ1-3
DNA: TGCGCCAGCAGCCAAGATAGGAGCTTCTCTGGAAACACCATATATTTT
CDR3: CASSQDRSFSGNTIYF

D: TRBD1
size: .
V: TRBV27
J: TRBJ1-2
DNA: TGTGCCAGCAGTTCCTACAGGGGCCGTGGCTATGGCTACACCTTC
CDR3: CASSSYRGRGYGYTF

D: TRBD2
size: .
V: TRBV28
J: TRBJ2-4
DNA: TGTGCCAGCAGTTTAGCGGGAGGGCCCGGAAACATTCAGTACTTC
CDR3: CASSLAGGPGNIQYF

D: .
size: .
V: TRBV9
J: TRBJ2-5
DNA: TGTGCCAGCAGCAATAGACCCGGGGAGACCCAGTACTTC
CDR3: CASSNRPGETQYF

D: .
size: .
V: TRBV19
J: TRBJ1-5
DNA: TGTGCCAGTAGTATAAAACTGCTCAATCAGCCCCAGCATTTT
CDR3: CASSIKLLNQPQHF

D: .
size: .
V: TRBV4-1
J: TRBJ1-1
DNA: TGCGCCAGCAGCCAAGAGGCCAGGGGCACTGAAGCTTTCTTT
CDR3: CASSQEARGTEAFF

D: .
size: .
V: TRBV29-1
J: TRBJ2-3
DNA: TGCAGCGTTGAAGGGAGAGTGTCGACAGATACGCAGTATTTT
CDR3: CSVEGRVSTDTQYF